This TCR beta chain came from a study of vaccination and CD4 T cells after COVID-19 (dated by TCRdb to about 2022). Describing the broader study: SARS-CoV-2 positivity had been established in the convalescent patients by nasal swab PCR, and mild disease was recorded in several of these patients and severe disease in one. In the convalescent cohort there were six males and four females, among whom were two Hispanic individuals, seven Caucasians, two Asians and one multiracial person. Each participant got two doses of either the Pfizer-BioNTech BNT162b2 vaccine (n=8) or the Moderna mRNA-1273 vaccine (n=2). Post-COVID blood samples from convalescent patients were collected a median of around 100 days after diagnosis, with a range of about 35 to 161 days. The time from the second vaccine dose to post-vaccine blood sampling had a median of roughly 79 days and ranged from 14 to 241 days. Overlapping spike peptide pools from SARS-CoV-2 and from the common cold coronaviruses HCoV-NL63, HCoV-OC43 and HCoV-229E were used as culture stimuli. In control cultures, a CEFX viral epitope pool was used as positive control, an HIV-1 Nef peptide pool was used as negative control, or no peptide was added. In under twelve COVID-19 convalescent patients and several infection-naive healthy vaccine recipients, researchers compared the spike-specific CD4+ TCR repertoire from before mRNA vaccination with the repertoire from after.

Receptor amplification or capture employed PCR. DNA from cultured CD4+ T cells underwent TCR sequencing with the Oncomine TCR Beta short-read assay at the Johns Hopkins FTIC core. Genomic DNA was extracted from the cultured CD4+ T cells with the QIAamp micro DNA kit. The Oncomine TCR Beta libraries from cultured CD4+ T cells were pooled using unique dual indexes and then sequenced on an Illumina iSeq 100. In the paper's pipeline: Non-productive sequences were filtered out, and CDR3s that did not start with C, did not end with F or W, or were shorter than 7 amino acids were discarded. Antigen-specific clonotypes were identified using the MANAFEST web application through comparison of peptide-stimulated wells with reference and other culture wells. An FDR below 0.05, an odds ratio above 5, and a productive frequency above 0.1% in at least two of three replicate wells were required for clones to be considered positive. A clonotype was classed as cross-reactive if the clonotype showed significant expansion both in SARS-CoV-2 spike wells and in at least one common cold coronavirus spike condition. Similarity between CDR3 sequences was evaluated in R version 3.6.1 using Levenshtein distances (stringdist) and unrooted phylogenetic trees (ape). Starting from the raw public reads, TCRdb applied fastp trimming at Q25, assembled clones with MiXCR and retained in-frame beta chains. Every CDR3 protein is listed once, alongside the most common genes and DNA of its rows. The V and J calls were not made by the authors but by TCRdb's processing. The sample yields roughly 14,000 distinct CDR3 sequences; around 42% were counted once. Roughly a fifth of the sample is held by the ten biggest clonotypes.

Explained via the paper, the treatment or condition label denotes: approximately 10-day PBMC culture with coronavirus spike peptide pools or control peptides (ViraFEST assay). The ViraFEST assay was used in the study, in which antigen-specific T cells were expanded with peptide pools and expanded clonotypes were subsequently identified by TCR sequencing. The convalescent patients' positive SARS-CoV-2 PCR tests were from March to December 2020, which was before the Alpha, Beta and Delta variants emerged in the United States. Each well held some 2 million PBMCs cultured in IMDM containing approximately 5.3% human AB serum and around 9.2 IU/ml IL-2, with around 9.2 ug/ml peptide pools added. On days 3 and 7, half of the culture medium was replaced with fresh IL-2-containing medium. Once the cells had been in culture for ten to eleven days, the EasySep CD4+ T cell isolation kit was used to isolate CD4+ T cells by negative selection. PBMCs were separated from whole blood using Ficoll-Paque Plus gradient centrifugation and then either used fresh or cryopreserved at -140C. In general, triplicate wells were set up for every culture condition.

Concerning this clonotype itself: Its antigen is currently not known. Base qualities were left out, and no much larger clone turns up one base away.

Beyond this particular receptor, the publication reports: The median number of SARS-CoV-2-reactive clonotypes rose from 21 after infection to a few dozen after vaccination, but the change was not significant. In convalescent patients, nearly all vaccine-specific clones (304 of 307) were found to be mono-reactive for SARS-CoV-2 spike rather than cross-reactive with common cold coronaviruses. Only a relatively small number of convalescent patients were included in the study, and early timepoints following natural infection were not analyzed. In convalescent patients, a median roughly 87% of post-vaccine SARS-CoV-2-reactive clones were detected only after vaccination, suggesting vaccine-specific priming.

CDR1 is given as WNHNN and CDR2 as SYGVQD, both from the germline V gene (reference sequence). V ends up 5 bases short and J 5 bases short, with an unmatched junction base count of 5. The CDR3 starts with the cysteine, ends with the phenylalanine, and has 16 residues. Only the CDR3 part of the read is kept: 48 bases, read in frame from the first base. The TCR originated in a human donor who had recovered from COVID-19. This chain joins TRBV10-1 to TRBJ2-1; 14 bases in the middle match TRBD2. Material: CD4+ T cells from blood, cultured in vitro, obtained before SARS-CoV-2 vaccination. The CDR3 corresponds to CASSQGTSGSHNEQFF. The bases are TGCGCCAGCAGTCAAGGGACTAGCGGGAGCCACAATGAGCAGTTCTTC.